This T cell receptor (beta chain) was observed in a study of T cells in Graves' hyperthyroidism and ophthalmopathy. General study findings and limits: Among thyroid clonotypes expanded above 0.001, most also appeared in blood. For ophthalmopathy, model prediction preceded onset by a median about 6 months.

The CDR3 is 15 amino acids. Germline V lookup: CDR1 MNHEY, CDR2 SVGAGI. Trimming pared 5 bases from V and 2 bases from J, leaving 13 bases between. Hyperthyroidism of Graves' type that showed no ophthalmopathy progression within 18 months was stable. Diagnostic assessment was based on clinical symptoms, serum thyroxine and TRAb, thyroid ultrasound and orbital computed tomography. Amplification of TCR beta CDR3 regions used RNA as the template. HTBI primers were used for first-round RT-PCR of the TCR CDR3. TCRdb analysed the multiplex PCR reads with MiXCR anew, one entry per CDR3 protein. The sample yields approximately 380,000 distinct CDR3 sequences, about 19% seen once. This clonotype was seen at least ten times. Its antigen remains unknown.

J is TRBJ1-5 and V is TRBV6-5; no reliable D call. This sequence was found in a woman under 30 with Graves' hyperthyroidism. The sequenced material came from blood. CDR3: CASSVLVRGNQPQHF. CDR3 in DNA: TGTGCCAGCAGTGTACTGGTCCGGGGCAATCAGCCCCAGCATTTT.